The rows below give T cell receptor beta chains drawn from one sample of a study of blood T cell repertoires in COVID-19. Repertoires were generated with immunoSEQ multiplex PCR, while TCRdb's copy carries only in-frame clones and drops some. The table lists tens of thousands of clones, around 76% of them singletons. Sequencing was done on a sample of peripheral blood. The origin of the receptors is a man between 65 and 80 years old with active or convalescent COVID-19. The CDR3 runs from the conserved cysteine through the conserved F or W.

V | CDR3
TRBV6-4 | CASSLTGGGQYF
TRBV10-3 | CAISEAGDRSNQPQHF
TRBV6-1 | CASSEPGTALNQPQHF
TRBV5-1 | CASSLGVGGSPETQYF
TRBV6-5 | CASSGSPNQPQHF
TRBV4-1 | CASSQDDAGGGLNQPQHF
TRBV10-3 | CAIRNQGSNEKLFF
TRBV29-1 | CSGDSTNYNEQFF
TRBV12-3/TRBV12-4 | CASSLRGWGYTF
TRBV6-1 | CASSEGTGKAEAFF
TRBV27 | CASRWRGGARSSYNEQFF
TRBV2 | CASTSLGQTGELFF
TRBV2 | CASSEGSGAGYTF
TRBV5-1 | CASSLDRGIDTQYF
TRBV4-1 | CASSHGTGNQMAEAFF
TRBV5-1 | CASSGTLTGYLNGYTF
TRBV5-5 | CASSSNPGQNYEQYF
TRBV30 | CAWSVLDRYGYTF
TRBV5-6 | CASSSLFGYTF
TRBV27 | CASSQGYSNQPQHF